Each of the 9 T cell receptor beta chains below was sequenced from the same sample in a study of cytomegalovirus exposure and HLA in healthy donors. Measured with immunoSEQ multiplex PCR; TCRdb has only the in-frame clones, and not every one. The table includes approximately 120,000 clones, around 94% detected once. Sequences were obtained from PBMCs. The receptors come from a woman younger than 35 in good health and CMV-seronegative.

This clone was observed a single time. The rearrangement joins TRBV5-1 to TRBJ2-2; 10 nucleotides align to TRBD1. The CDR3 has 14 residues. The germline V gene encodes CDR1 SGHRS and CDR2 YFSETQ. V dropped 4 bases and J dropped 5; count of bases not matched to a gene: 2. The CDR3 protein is CASSRGQGTGELFF. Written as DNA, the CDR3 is TGCGCCAGCAGCAGGGGACAGGGGACCGGGGAGCTGTTTTTT.

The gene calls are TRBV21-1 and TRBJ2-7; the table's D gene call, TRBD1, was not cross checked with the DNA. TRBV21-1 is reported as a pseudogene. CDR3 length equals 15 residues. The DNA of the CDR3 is TGTGCCAGCAGCAAAAGGCCGGGACAGGGCTACGAGCAGTACTTC. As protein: CASSKRPGQGYEQYF.

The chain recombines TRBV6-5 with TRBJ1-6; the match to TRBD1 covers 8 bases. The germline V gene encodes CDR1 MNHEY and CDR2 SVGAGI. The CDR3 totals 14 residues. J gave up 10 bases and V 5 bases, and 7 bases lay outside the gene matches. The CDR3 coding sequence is TGTGCCAGCAGTCCCCAGGGGGCGCGATCACCCCTCCACTTT. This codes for CASSPQGARSPLHF.

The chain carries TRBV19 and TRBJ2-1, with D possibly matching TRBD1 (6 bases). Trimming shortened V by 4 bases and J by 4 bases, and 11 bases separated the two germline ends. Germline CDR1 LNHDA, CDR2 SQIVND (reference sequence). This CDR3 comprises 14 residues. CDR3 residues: CASSKQGAYNEQFF. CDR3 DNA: TGTGCCAGTAGTAAACAGGGTGCATACAATGAGCAGTTCTTC.

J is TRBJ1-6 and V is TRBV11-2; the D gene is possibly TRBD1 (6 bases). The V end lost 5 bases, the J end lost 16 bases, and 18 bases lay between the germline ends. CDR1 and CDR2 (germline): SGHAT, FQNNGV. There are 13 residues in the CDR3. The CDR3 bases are TGTGCCAGCAGCCGTAAACAGGGAAATGGGCTCCACTTT. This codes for CASSRKQGNGLHF.

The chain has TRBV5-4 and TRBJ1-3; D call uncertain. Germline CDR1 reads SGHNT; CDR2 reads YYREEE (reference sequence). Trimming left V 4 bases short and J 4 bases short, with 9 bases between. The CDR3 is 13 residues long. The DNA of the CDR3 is TGTGCCAGCAGCCCGTCTCTCGGAAACACCATATATTTT. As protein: CASSPSLGNTIYF.

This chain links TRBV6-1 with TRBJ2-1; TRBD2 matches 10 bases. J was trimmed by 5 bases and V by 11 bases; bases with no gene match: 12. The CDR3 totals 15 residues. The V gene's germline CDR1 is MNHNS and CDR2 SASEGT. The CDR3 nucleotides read TGTGCCGCGACCACTAGCGGGAAAAAGAACAATGAGCAGTTCTTC. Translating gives CAATTSGKKNNEQFF.

This CDR3 is CASSQGTNEKLFF. For the CDR3, the DNA is TGTGCCAGCTCACAGGGGACTAATGAAAAACTGTTTTTT. V gene TRBV18 combines with J gene TRBJ1-4; possibly TRBD1 for D (5 bases). The ends were cut back, 4 bases at V and 2 bases at J, with 5 bases in the middle. Germline lookup yields CDR1 KGHSH and CDR2 LQKENI. This CDR3 comprises 13 residues.

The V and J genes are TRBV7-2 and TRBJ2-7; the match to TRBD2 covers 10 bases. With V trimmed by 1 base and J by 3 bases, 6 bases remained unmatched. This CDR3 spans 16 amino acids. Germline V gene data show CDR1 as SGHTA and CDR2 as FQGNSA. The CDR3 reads CASSLGLAGGNYEQYF. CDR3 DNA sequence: TGTGCCAGCAGCTTAGGACTAGCGGGCGGTAACTACGAGCAGTACTTC.